This TCR beta chain was sequenced in a study of OX40 agonist ivuxolimab in advanced cancers. Whole-study context: Patients with hepatocellular carcinoma, melanoma, renal cell or head and neck cancer made up the dose-escalation patients. Cohort: around 79% men, mean age approximately 60, aged about 23 to 79.

The repertoire was sequenced with immunoSEQ multiplex PCR; TCRdb's copy has only in-frame clones and lacks some. The table includes 65,000 to 100,000 clones, under 85% detected once. Study-level findings and limits: Compared with others, partial responders at 0.1-3.0 mg/kg displayed clonal expansion among the lowest.

V lost 3 bases, J lost 6 bases, and 4 bases stayed unmatched. Germline V gene sequence: CDR1 SNHLY, CDR2 FYNNEI. The CDR3 totals 15 residues. About this clone: The antigen remains undetermined.

The sample in question was CD4+ or CD8+ T cells sorted from blood, obtained in a trial of the OX40 agonist ivuxolimab. The rearrangement links TRBV2 to TRBJ2-1; 11 bases are shared with TRBD2. This TCR was recovered from an adult with an advanced solid tumor such as melanoma, head and neck, liver or kidney cancer. CDR3 nucleotide sequence: TGTGCCAGCAGTGATATAGCGGGAGGGAGCAATGAGCAGTTCTTC. This gives the protein CASSDIAGGSNEQFF.